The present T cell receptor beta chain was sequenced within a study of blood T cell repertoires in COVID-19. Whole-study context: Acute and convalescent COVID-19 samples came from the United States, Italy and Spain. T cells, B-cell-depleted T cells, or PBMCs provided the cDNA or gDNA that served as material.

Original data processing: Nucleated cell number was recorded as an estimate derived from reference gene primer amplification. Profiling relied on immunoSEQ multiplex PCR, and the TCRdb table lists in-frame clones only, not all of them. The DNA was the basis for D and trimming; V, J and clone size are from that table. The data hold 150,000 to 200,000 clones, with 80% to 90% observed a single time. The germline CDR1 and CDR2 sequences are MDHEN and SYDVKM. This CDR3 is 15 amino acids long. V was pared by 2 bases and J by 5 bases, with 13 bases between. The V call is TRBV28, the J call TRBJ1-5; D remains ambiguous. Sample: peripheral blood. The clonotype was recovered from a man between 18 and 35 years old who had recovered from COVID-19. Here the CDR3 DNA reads TGTGCCAGCAGTTTAGGTCTATCACGCGATCAGCCCCAGCATTTT. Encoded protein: CASSLGLSRDQPQHF.